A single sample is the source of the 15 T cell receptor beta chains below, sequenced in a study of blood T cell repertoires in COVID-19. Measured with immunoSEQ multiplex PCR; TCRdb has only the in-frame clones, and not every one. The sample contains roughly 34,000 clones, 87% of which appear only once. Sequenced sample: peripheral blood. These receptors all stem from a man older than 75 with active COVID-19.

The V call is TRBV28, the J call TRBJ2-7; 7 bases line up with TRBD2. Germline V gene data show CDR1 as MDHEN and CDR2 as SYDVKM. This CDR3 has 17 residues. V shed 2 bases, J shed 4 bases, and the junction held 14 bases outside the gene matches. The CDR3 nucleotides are TGTGCCAGCAGTTTAGGGCGCAGGGCGGGGGTTTTTTACGAGCAGTACTTC. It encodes CASSLGRRAGVFYEQYF.

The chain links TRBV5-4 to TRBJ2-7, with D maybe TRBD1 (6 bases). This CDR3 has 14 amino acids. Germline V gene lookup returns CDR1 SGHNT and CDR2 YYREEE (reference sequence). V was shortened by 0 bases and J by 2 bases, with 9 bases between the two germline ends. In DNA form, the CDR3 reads TGTGCCAGCAGCTTGGAGTCAGGGGCCTACGAGCAGTACTTC. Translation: CASSLESGAYEQYF.

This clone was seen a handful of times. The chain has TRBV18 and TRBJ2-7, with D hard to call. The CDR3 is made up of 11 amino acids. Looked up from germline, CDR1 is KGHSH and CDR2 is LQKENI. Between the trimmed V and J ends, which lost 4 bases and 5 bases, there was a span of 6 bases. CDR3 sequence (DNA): TGTGCCAGCTCACTTTTCGACGAGCAGTACTTC. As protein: CASSLFDEQYF.

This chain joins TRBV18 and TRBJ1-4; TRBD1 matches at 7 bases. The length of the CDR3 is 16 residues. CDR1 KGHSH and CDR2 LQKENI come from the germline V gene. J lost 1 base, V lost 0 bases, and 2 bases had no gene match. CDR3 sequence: CASSPPRGLTNEKLFF. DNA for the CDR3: TGTGCCAGCTCACCACCAAGGGGGCTAACTAATGAAAAACTGTTTTTT.

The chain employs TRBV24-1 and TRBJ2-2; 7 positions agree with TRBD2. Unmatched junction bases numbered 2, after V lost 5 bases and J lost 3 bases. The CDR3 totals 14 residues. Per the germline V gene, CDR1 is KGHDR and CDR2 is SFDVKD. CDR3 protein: CATSGTRDTGELFF. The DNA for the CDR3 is TGTGCCACCAGTGGGACTAGGGACACCGGGGAGCTGTTTTTT.

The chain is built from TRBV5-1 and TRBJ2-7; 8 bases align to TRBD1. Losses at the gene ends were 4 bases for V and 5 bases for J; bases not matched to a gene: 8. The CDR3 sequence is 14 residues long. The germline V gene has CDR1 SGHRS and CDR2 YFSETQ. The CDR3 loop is CASSDRTGHDEQYF. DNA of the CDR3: TGCGCCAGCAGCGATCGGACAGGGCACGACGAGCAGTACTTC.

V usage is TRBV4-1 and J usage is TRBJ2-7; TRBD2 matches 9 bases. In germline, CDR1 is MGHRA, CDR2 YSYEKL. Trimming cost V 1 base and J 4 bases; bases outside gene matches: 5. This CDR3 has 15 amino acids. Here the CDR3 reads CASSQVLAGKYEQYF. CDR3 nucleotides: TGCGCCAGCAGCCAAGTCCTAGCGGGGAAATACGAGCAGTACTTC.

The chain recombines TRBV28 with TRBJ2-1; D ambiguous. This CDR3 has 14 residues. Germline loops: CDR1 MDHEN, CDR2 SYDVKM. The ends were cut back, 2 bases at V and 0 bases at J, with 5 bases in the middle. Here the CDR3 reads CASSLLSSYNEQFF. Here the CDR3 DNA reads TGTGCCAGCAGTTTACTGAGCTCCTACAATGAGCAGTTCTTC.

The CDR3, as DNA: TGCAGCGTCCTCTACGCGTACGGCACTGAAGCTTTCTTT. Its translation is CSVLYAYGTEAFF. The genes are TRBV29-1 and TRBJ1-1; no definite D call. Germline V gives CDR1 SQVTM, CDR2 ANQGSEA. Deletions cut 6 bases from V and 4 bases from J, with 15 bases between. The CDR3 is 13 amino acids.

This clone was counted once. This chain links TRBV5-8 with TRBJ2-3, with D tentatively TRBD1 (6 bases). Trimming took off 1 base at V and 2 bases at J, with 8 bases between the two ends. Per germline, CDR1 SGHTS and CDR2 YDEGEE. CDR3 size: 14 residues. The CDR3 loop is CASSLYRVTDTQYF. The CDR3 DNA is TGTGCCAGCAGCTTGTACAGGGTCACAGATACGCAGTATTTT.

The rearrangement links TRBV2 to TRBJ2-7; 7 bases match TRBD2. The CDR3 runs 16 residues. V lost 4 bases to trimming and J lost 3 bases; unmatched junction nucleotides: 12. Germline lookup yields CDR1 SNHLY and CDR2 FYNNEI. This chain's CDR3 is CASSVSAGRTLYEQYF. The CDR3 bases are TGTGCCAGCAGTGTCTCAGCGGGGAGGACCCTCTACGAGCAGTACTTC.

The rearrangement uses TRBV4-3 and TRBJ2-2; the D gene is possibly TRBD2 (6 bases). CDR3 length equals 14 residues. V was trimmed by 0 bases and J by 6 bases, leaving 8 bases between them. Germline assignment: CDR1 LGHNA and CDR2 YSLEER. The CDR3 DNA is TGCGCCAGCAGCCAAGATGCTAGCGCCGGGGAGCTGTTTTTT. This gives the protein CASSQDASAGELFF.

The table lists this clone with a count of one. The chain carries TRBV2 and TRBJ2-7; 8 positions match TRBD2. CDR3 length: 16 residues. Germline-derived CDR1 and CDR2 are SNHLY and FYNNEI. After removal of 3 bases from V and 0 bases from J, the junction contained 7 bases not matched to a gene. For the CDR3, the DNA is TGTGCCAGCAGTGACGGGGGGGGCAGGAGCTCCTACGAGCAGTACTTC. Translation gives CASSDGGGRSSYEQYF.

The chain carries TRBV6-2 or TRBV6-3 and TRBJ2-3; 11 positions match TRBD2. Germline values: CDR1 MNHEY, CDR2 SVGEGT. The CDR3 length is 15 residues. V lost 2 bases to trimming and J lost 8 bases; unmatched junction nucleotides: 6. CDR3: CASSYEGSGRGTQYF. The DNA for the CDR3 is TGTGCCAGCAGTTACGAGGGTAGCGGGAGGGGTACGCAGTATTTT.

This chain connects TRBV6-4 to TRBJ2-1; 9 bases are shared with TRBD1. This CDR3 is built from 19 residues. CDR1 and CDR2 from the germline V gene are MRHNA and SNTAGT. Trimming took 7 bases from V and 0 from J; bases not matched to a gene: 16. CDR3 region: CASIGGQGPLPSSYNEQFF. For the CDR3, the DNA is TGTGCCAGCATCGGGGGACAGGGACCGTTACCGAGCTCCTACAATGAGCAGTTCTTC.